Listed here is a single TCR beta chain. The data stem from a study of blood T cell repertoires in COVID-19. Study information: The study drew acute and convalescent COVID-19 samples from the United States, Italy and Spain.

The CDR3 extends over 14 amino acids. CDR1 and CDR2 (germline): SGHNT, YENEEA. The junction had 11 bases not matched to a gene; V was cut back by 5 bases and J by 7 bases. TCRdb keeps only in-frame clones here, not all; method: immunoSEQ multiplex PCR. The data contain some 40,000 clones, 88% of them singletons. The rearrangement links TRBV11-3 to TRBJ2-7, with 7 bases that match TRBD1. The sequencing sample was made of peripheral blood. The clonotype was recovered from a human donor in a cohort sampled during active COVID-19. Written as DNA, the CDR3 is TGTGCCAGCAGCCTATCGACAGGGTTGGGGGAGCAGTACTTC. Translated, it gives CASSLSTGLGEQYF.